These 16 T cell receptor beta chains originate from one sample sequenced in a study of cytomegalovirus exposure and HLA in healthy donors. Here immunoSEQ multiplex PCR was the method, and the copy in TCRdb shows in-frame clones only, minus some. The sample carries about 160,000 clones, 86% recorded once. The sequencing sample was made of PBMCs. All receptors derive from a young woman in good health and CMV-seronegative.

V usage is TRBV30 and J usage is TRBJ1-5, with D unclear. Trimming removed 2 bases at V and 6 bases at J, with 11 bases between. Germline values: CDR1 GTSNPN, CDR2 SVGIG (reference sequence). The CDR3 loop spans 13 amino acids. The CDR3 spells CAWSNWAGQPQHF. The CDR3 DNA reads as TGTGCCTGGAGTAATTGGGCGGGTCAGCCCCAGCATTTT.

The V gene is TRBV18, the J gene TRBJ2-1; D may be TRBD2 (5 bases). The CDR3 contains 19 residues. CDR1 and CDR2 from the germline V gene are KGHSH and LQKENI. The germline V and J ends were trimmed by 3 bases and 2 bases, with 23 bases remaining between them. Written as DNA, the CDR3 is TGTGCCAGCTCACCCCCTACTCCGGCCGGGGAAGAGCCCTACAATGAGCAGTTCTTC. Residues: CASSPPTPAGEEPYNEQFF. Full variable domain (outside the CDR3, taken from reference TRBV18 and TRBJ2-1): NAGVMQNPRHLVRRRGQEARLRCSPMKGHSHVYWYRQLPEEGLKFMVYLQKENIIDESGMPKERFSAEFPKEGPSILRIQQVVRGDSAAYFCASSPPTPAGEEPYNEQFFGPGTRLTVL.

The chain uses TRBV4-2 and TRBJ1-2, with D possibly matching TRBD1 (5 bases). CDR3 length equals 15 residues. Germline V gives CDR1 LGHNA, CDR2 YNFKEQ. Trimming cost V 5 bases and J 2 bases, with 15 bases left between them. The CDR3 region is CASSKLREANYGYTF. The CDR3 coding sequence is TGTGCCAGCAGCAAACTCAGGGAAGCGAACTATGGCTACACCTTC.

The chain recombines TRBV5-4 with TRBJ2-1; weak D call: TRBD2 (5 bases). Trimming stripped 6 bases from V and 6 bases from J, with 13 bases between. Germline loops: CDR1 SGHNT, CDR2 YYREEE (reference sequence). This CDR3 region has 13 residues. For the CDR3, the DNA is TGTGCCAGCACCCAGGACTTGGCCAATGAGCAGTTCTTC. Residues: CASTQDLANEQFF. Supplemented by reference TRBV5-4 and TRBJ2-1, the full variable domain reads ETGVTQSPTHLIKTRGQQVTLRCSSQSGHNTVSWYQQALGQGPQFIFQYYREEENGRGNFPPRFSGLQFPNYSSELNVNALELDDSALYLCASTQDLANEQFFGPGTRLTVL.

The chain is built from TRBV4-3 and TRBJ2-1; 11 bases agree with TRBD1. The J segment lost 10 bases and the V segment lost 0 bases, leaving 11 bases of the junction unmatched. Germline CDR1 LGHNA, CDR2 YSLEER. The CDR3 has 17 residues. CDR3 bases: TGCGCCAGCAGCCAAGATAGGTCGGACAGGGGGCTTCGGGAGCAGTTCTTC. It yields the protein CASSQDRSDRGLREQFF.

J is TRBJ1-2 and V is TRBV5-1; TRBD1 aligns across 7 bases. Germline assignment: CDR1 SGHRS and CDR2 YFSETQ. After removal of 0 bases from V and 4 bases from J, the junction contained 6 bases not matched to a gene. The CDR3 loop spans 15 amino acids. The DNA for the CDR3 is TGCGCCAGCAGCTTGGAATGGGGACAGAGCTATGGCTACACCTTC. Protein sequence: CASSLEWGQSYGYTF.

The chain links TRBV5-1 to TRBJ2-1; possibly TRBD1 for D (5 bases). The germline V gene encodes CDR1 SGHRS and CDR2 YFSETQ. The V gene lost 3 bases and the J gene lost 4 bases, with 11 bases spanning the gap. This CDR3 is 14 amino acids long. For the CDR3, the DNA is TGCGCCAGCAGCTCGCCGACAGTTTACAATGAGCAGTTCTTC. Its protein is CASSSPTVYNEQFF.

The rearrangement joins TRBV2 to TRBJ2-5; 8 bases match TRBD1. There are 14 residues in the CDR3. Trimming cost V 6 bases and J 2 bases; bases outside gene matches: 5. The germline V gene encodes CDR1 SNHLY and CDR2 FYNNEI. The CDR3 DNA reads as TGTGCCAGCAGCGAGGACAGGGATCAAGAGACCCAGTACTTC. It encodes CASSEDRDQETQYF.

The CDR3 reads CASSLYGTSTGELFF. In nucleotides, the CDR3 is TGTGCCAGCAGCTTATACGGGACAAGCACCGGGGAGCTGTTTTTT. The chain couples TRBV7-6 to TRBJ2-2, with a possible D match to TRBD1 (6 bases). Per the germline V gene, CDR1 is SGHVS and CDR2 is FNYEAQ. V was pared by 2 bases and J by 4 bases, with 11 bases between. The CDR3 is made up of 15 amino acids.

The V gene is TRBV2, the J gene TRBJ1-2; D ambiguous. CDR1 is SNHLY and CDR2 is FYNNEI in the germline V gene. The V end lost 3 bases, the J end lost 4 bases, and 9 bases lay between the germline ends. The CDR3 is made up of 13 amino acids. The CDR3 reads CASSEVESYGYTF. Written as DNA, the CDR3 is TGTGCCAGCAGTGAGGTAGAGAGCTATGGCTACACCTTC.

The chain recombines TRBV28 with TRBJ1-1, with 7 bases that match TRBD1. Germline lookup yields CDR1 MDHEN and CDR2 SYDVKM. This CDR3 has 14 amino acids. V trimming: 2 bases; J trimming: 3 bases; junction bases outside the gene matches: 3. The CDR3 loop is CASSLRGLDTEAFF. The CDR3 DNA sequence: TGTGCCAGCAGTTTAAGGGGGCTGGACACTGAAGCTTTCTTT. Looking up the rest from reference TRBV28 and TRBJ1-1 gives the full variable domain: DVKVTQSSRYLVKRTGEKVFLECVQDMDHENMFWYRQDPGLGLRLIYFSYDVKMKEKGDIPEGYSVSREKKERFSLILESASTNQTSMYLCASSLRGLDTEAFFGQGTRLTVV.

In DNA, the CDR3 is TGTGCCAGCAGCTTACGGACGGGAGACTCCTACAATGAGCAGTTCTTC. It specifies CASSLRTGDSYNEQFF. The gene calls are TRBV7-8 and TRBJ2-1; possibly TRBD2 for D (6 bases). The CDR3 totals 16 residues. Trimming removed 2 bases at V and 0 bases at J, with 11 bases between. Germline CDR1 reads SGHVS; CDR2 reads FQNEAQ. Looking up the rest from reference TRBV7-8 and TRBJ2-1 gives the full variable domain: GAGVSQSPRYKVAKRGQDVALRCDPISGHVSLFWYQQALGQGPEFLTYFQNEAQLDKSGLPSDRFFAERPEGSVSTLKIQRTQQEDSAVYLCASSLRTGDSYNEQFFGPGTRLTVL.

This sequence joins TRBV27 and TRBJ1-4; weak D call: TRBD1 (5 bases). The CDR3 runs to 15 residues. V lost 5 bases and J 5 bases, leaving 15 bases between the germline ends. CDR1 and CDR2 (germline): MNHEY, SMNVEV (reference sequence). This CDR3 reads CASSLDGGVNEKLFF. CDR3 DNA sequence: TGTGCCAGCAGTCTAGACGGAGGGGTCAATGAAAAACTGTTTTTT.

This sequence joins TRBV20-1 and TRBJ2-5; D possibly corresponds to TRBD2 (6 bases). The CDR3 consists of 10 residues. Trimming removed 4 bases at V and 7 bases at J, with 7 bases between. CDR1 is DFQATT, CDR2 SNEGSKA, per germline (reference sequence). As DNA, the CDR3 is TGCAGTGCTACGGGAGTGACCCAGTACTTC. Its translation is CSATGVTQYF.

The chain combines TRBV9 with TRBJ1-4, with 7 nucleotides matching TRBD1. CDR3 length: 15 residues. Trimming took 4 bases from V and 8 from J; bases not matched to a gene: 11. Per germline, CDR1 SGDLS and CDR2 YYNGEE. The chain's CDR3 is CASSPRQGEKEKLFF. The CDR3 nucleotides are TGTGCCAGCAGCCCCCGGCAGGGGGAGAAGGAAAAACTGTTTTTT.

The rearrangement joins TRBV10-2 to TRBJ2-1; TRBD2 is a possible D gene (6 bases). Germline values: CDR1 WSHSY, CDR2 SAAADI. The V end was cut by 3 bases, the J end by 10 bases, with 22 bases between. The CDR3 contains 16 residues. The CDR3 region has the DNA TGCGCCAGCAGTGACTGGTGGGAGGCTTTCCCCCAAGAGCAGTTCTTC. It codes for CASSDWWEAFPQEQFF.